The 13 T cell receptor beta chains in this list originate from one sample, sequenced in a study of neurological immune-mediated disorders. TCRdb re-called the 5' RACE reads with MiXCR, one entry per CDR3 protein. The sample has nearly 60,000 distinct CDR3 sequences; roughly 3.5% are singletons. The sequencing sample was made of PBMCs. The source is a woman aged 25 to 45 with multiple sclerosis.

This clonotype has at least ten counts. The V call is TRBV5-1, the J call TRBJ1-4; no definite D call. V lost 0 bases and J lost 7, with 13 bases in between. Germline V gene data show CDR1 as SGHRS and CDR2 as YFSETQ. The CDR3 spans 15 residues. The CDR3: CASSLDLTPTEKLFF. Written as DNA, the CDR3 is TGCGCCAGCAGCTTGGACCTAACGCCCACTGAAAAACTGTTTTTT.

The sample holds many counts of this clonotype. The V gene is TRBV20-1, the J gene TRBJ2-7; 11 bases agree with TRBD2. The V segment lost 3 bases and the J segment 3 bases; nucleotides outside the gene matches: 7. The CDR3 contains 15 residues. Germline V gives CDR1 DFQATT, CDR2 SNEGSKA (reference sequence). Here the CDR3 reads CSARDPLAGGYEQYF. The DNA for the CDR3 is TGCAGTGCTAGGGATCCGCTAGCGGGGGGCTACGAGCAGTACTTC.

This clonotype was detected many times. The chain carries TRBV3-1 and TRBJ2-7; a weak D match, TRBD2 (5 bases). Germline assignment: CDR1 LGHDT and CDR2 YNNKEL (reference sequence). Trimming shortened V by 1 base and J by 4 bases, and 11 bases separated the two germline ends. CDR3 length: 14 amino acids. The CDR3 region has the DNA TGTGCCAGCAGCCAAGGCCCTAGCAAGTACGAGCAGTACTTC. Translated, it gives CASSQGPSKYEQYF.

This clonotype has at least ten counts. The V gene is TRBV7-9, the J gene TRBJ2-7; 7 bases are shared with TRBD2. Germline V lookup: CDR1 SEHNR, CDR2 FQNEAQ (reference sequence). The CDR3 has 17 amino acids. V lost 5 bases, J lost 5 bases, and 18 bases stayed unmatched. CDR3 coding DNA: TGTGCCAGCAGCCAGAGAACTAGCGCGGGAGCGAGTAACGAGCAGTACTTC. It codes for CASSQRTSAGASNEQYF.

To note about this clonotype: A much larger clonotype is one base distant, so this may be a read error. The V gene is TRBV7-9, the J gene TRBJ2-7, with TRBD2 matching 9 bases. V shed 5 bases and J 10 bases; nucleotides not matched to a gene: 6. Germline CDR1 and CDR2: SEHNR and FQNEAQ (reference sequence). The CDR3 is made up of 12 amino acids. This CDR3 is CASSSGGTEQYF. The CDR3 region has the DNA TGTGCCAGCAGCAGCGGGGGGACAGAACAGTACTTC.

This clonotype was observed many times. The rearrangement links TRBV5-1 to TRBJ1-2; maybe TRBD1 (5 bases). Deletions cut 3 bases from V and 8 bases from J, with 11 bases between. CDR3 length: 12 amino acids. Germline CDR1 and CDR2: SGHRS and YFSETQ. The CDR3 loop is CASSSVGDGYTF. The CDR3 nucleotides read TGCGCCAGCAGCTCTGTAGGGGACGGCTACACCTTC. The variable domain in full, completed from reference TRBV5-1 and TRBJ1-2, reads KAGVTQTPRYLIKTRGQQVTLSCSPISGHRSVSWYQQTPGQGLQFLFEYFSETQRNKGNFPGRFSGRQFSNSRSEMNVSTLELGDSALYLCASSSVGDGYTFGSGTRLTVV.

This clonotype was seen at least ten times. This sequence joins TRBV20-1 and TRBJ1-1; D is perhaps TRBD1 (5 bases). The CDR3 contains 14 residues. Germline CDR1 is DFQATT and CDR2 is SNEGSKA (reference sequence). With 5 bases removed from V and 1 base from J, the gap between germline ends came to 14 bases. CDR3 in DNA: TGCAGTGCTGCCCCAGGGAGGGCGAACACTGAAGCTTTCTTT. Its translation: CSAAPGRANTEAFF.

This clonotype was observed many times. The chain is built from TRBV19 and TRBJ2-1, with D perhaps matching TRBD2 (5 bases). Trimming pared 7 bases from V and 7 bases from J, leaving 14 bases between. The CDR3 has 13 amino acids. CDR1 LNHDA and CDR2 SQIVND come from the germline V gene (reference sequence). This CDR3 reads CASTAGGLNEQFF. CDR3 coding DNA: TGTGCCAGTACCGCGGGTGGCCTGAATGAGCAGTTCTTC.

This clonotype was counted at least ten times. The chain carries TRBV7-2 and TRBJ2-1, with 9 bases aligning to TRBD2. The junction had 13 bases not matched to a gene; V was cut back by 5 bases and J by 5 bases. The CDR3 loop spans 17 amino acids. CDR1 and CDR2 (germline): SGHTA, FQGNSA. This CDR3 reads CASSPSVLAGTDNEQFF. CDR3 DNA sequence: TGTGCCAGCAGCCCCTCTGTCCTAGCGGGAACCGACAATGAGCAGTTCTTC.

This clonotype has at least ten counts. The chain has TRBV7-9 and TRBJ2-3, with 9 bases identical to TRBD2. V lost 2 bases and J lost 4; bases outside the gene matches: 7. The germline V gene encodes CDR1 SEHNR and CDR2 FQNEAQ (reference sequence). The CDR3 has 16 residues. Here the CDR3 reads CASSLRVAGASDTQYF. The CDR3 nucleotides read TGTGCCAGCAGCTTAAGAGTAGCGGGAGCGTCAGATACGCAGTATTTT.

The table lists this clonotype with many counts. V is TRBV20-1 and J is TRBJ2-1; no firm D call. Trimming removed 0 bases from V and 8 bases from J, with 11 bases in between. This CDR3 spans 13 amino acids. Germline V gene sequence: CDR1 DFQATT, CDR2 SNEGSKA (reference sequence). Here the CDR3 DNA reads TGCAGTGCTAGAGATATCAACTCAGATGAGCAGTTCTTC. It encodes CSARDINSDEQFF.

This clonotype was observed many times. In DNA, the CDR3 is TGTGCCACCAACCAGAGATGGGGACAGTTGCGGAGCACAGATACGCAGTATTTT. Translated: CATNQRWGQLRSTDTQYF. The chain carries TRBV15 and TRBJ2-3; 7 nucleotides align to TRBD1. Per the germline V gene, CDR1 is LNHNV and CDR2 is YYDKDF (reference sequence). The CDR3 sequence is 18 residues long. Unmatched junction bases numbered 16, after V lost 7 bases and J lost 0 bases.

In its sample, this clonotype was seen many times. The chain has TRBV20-1 and TRBJ2-7, with D hard to call. Deletions cut 6 bases from V and 0 bases from J, with 12 bases between. The CDR3 is 13 residues long. Germline assignment: CDR1 DFQATT and CDR2 SNEGSKA (reference sequence). In nucleotides, the CDR3 is TGCAGTGCCACCCTTTACGGCTCCTACGAGCAGTACTTC. It encodes CSATLYGSYEQYF.